Below are 9 T cell receptor beta chains sequenced from a single sample in a study of cytomegalovirus exposure and HLA in healthy donors. Use of 60 Vbeta and 13 Jbeta primers characterized the PCR. Libraries were prepared by immunoSEQ multiplex PCR; TCRdb keeps only in-frame clonotypes and omits some of them. The sample lists more than 95,000 clones; 75% to 80% were seen once. The sample comprised PBMCs. Source of these receptors: a man aged 35 to 55 in good health and CMV-seronegative.

This sequence joins TRBV6-5 and TRBJ1-1; perhaps TRBD1 as D (5 bases). V was clipped by 5 bases and J by 6 bases, with 10 bases between them. Germline CDR1 is MNHEY and CDR2 is SVGAGI. The CDR3 has 12 amino acids. The CDR3 nucleotides read TGTGCCAGCAGTCCCGGGGGTGCTGAAGCTTTCTTT. It translates to CASSPGGAEAFF.

This rearrangement joins TRBV28 to TRBJ1-2; D call uncertain. V lost 7 bases to trimming and J lost 6 bases, with 9 bases between them. The CDR3 extends over 11 amino acids. Germline CDR1 is MDHEN and CDR2 is SYDVKM. CDR3 in amino acids: CASTPGDGYTF. The CDR3 region has the DNA TGTGCCAGCACCCCCGGGGATGGCTACACCTTC.

This sequence joins TRBV7-2 and TRBJ2-7; possible D gene TRBD1, 6 bases. CDR1 is SGHTA and CDR2 is FQGNSA in the germline V gene. The CDR3 length is 14 residues. V lost 5 bases, J lost 2 bases, and 13 bases lay in between. CDR3: CASSKDRPAYEQYF. DNA for the CDR3: TGTGCCAGCAGCAAAGACAGGCCAGCCTACGAGCAGTACTTC.

The chain carries TRBV7-8 and TRBJ1-5; 10 bases align to TRBD1. This CDR3 has 16 amino acids. Germline CDR1 is SGHVS and CDR2 is FQNEAQ. The V and J ends lost 0 bases and 6 bases, in that order; junction bases with no gene match: 5. The CDR3 DNA follows: TGTGCCAGCAGCTTAGCGGGACAGGGGTCTGGTCAGCCCCAGCATTTT. Protein sequence: CASSLAGQGSGQPQHF. Filled out from reference TRBV7-8 and TRBJ1-5, the complete variable domain reads GAGVSQSPRYKVAKRGQDVALRCDPISGHVSLFWYQQALGQGPEFLTYFQNEAQLDKSGLPSDRFFAERPEGSVSTLKIQRTQQEDSAVYLCASSLAGQGSGQPQHFGDGTRLSIL.

This chain uses TRBV11-2 with TRBJ1-4; 7 bases agree with TRBD1. The V gene's germline CDR1 is SGHAT and CDR2 FQNNGV. The CDR3 extends over 14 amino acids. Trimming took 6 bases from V and 7 from J; bases not matched to a gene: 8. The CDR3 DNA is TGTGCCAGCAGTTTCCGGGACAGCCCTGAAAAACTGTTTTTT. It specifies CASSFRDSPEKLFF.

The chain couples TRBV6-5 to TRBJ2-5; possible D gene TRBD2, 6 bases. Judging by the DNA end, TRBJ2-7 fits better; the J call may be wrong. CDR3 length: 12 amino acids. The germline CDR1 and CDR2 sequences are MNHEY and SVGAGI. The CDR3 coding sequence is TGTGCCAGCAGTTACGGAGGGCACGAGCAGTACTTC. Translating gives CASSYGGHEQYF.

The chain carries TRBV2 and TRBJ1-5; 12 nucleotides align to TRBD1. Germline V CDR1 and CDR2: SNHLY, FYNNEI. There are 15 residues in the CDR3. Losses at the gene ends were 5 bases for V and 11 bases for J; bases not matched to a gene: 10. CDR3 sequence: CASSLGQGAAVAQHF. CDR3 sequence (DNA): TGTGCCAGCAGTCTGGGACAGGGGGCCGCCGTAGCCCAGCATTTT.

With regard to this clone: At the DNA level, this CDR3 is encoded by other sequences in the same sample as well. The chain recombines TRBV5-1 with TRBJ1-2, with 10 positions matching TRBD1. CDR3 size: 13 residues. Germline values: CDR1 SGHRS, CDR2 YFSETQ. Unmatched junction bases numbered 4, after V lost 4 bases and J lost 7 bases. CDR3 DNA: TGCGCCAGCAGCCCGGGACAGGGGCCTGGCTACACCTTC. It codes for CASSPGQGPGYTF. Full variable domain (rest looked up from reference TRBV5-1 and TRBJ1-2): KAGVTQTPRYLIKTRGQQVTLSCSPISGHRSVSWYQQTPGQGLQFLFEYFSETQRNKGNFPGRFSGRQFSNSRSEMNVSTLELGDSALYLCASSPGQGPGYTFGSGTRLTVV.

V is TRBV7-2 and J is TRBJ1-4; D call uncertain. The CDR3 covers 13 residues. CDR1 SGHTA and CDR2 FQGNSA come from the germline V gene. V lost 1 base to trimming and J lost 6 bases, with 6 bases between them. CDR3 DNA sequence: TGTGCCAGCAGCTTAGATACAGATGAAAAACTGTTTTTT. Amino acids: CASSLDTDEKLFF.